This entry concerns a single T cell receptor (beta chain). Its antigen is currently unknown. Next came a second PCR, run for about 7 to 11 cycles, which used a sample-barcoded 5' primer along with a J-beta primer mix. Via MiXCR, TCRdb re-called the 5' RACE reads, giving one row per CDR3 protein. The sample shows more than 500,000 distinct CDR3 sequences, roughly a quarter of them seen only once. The data were taken from a study of blood T cells in healthy people across ages. The study's findings and limits: Roughly linearly, TCR beta diversity per million T cells fell as age increased. Lack of knowledge of donor CMV status possibly confounded expanded clonotype changes. Long-lived and aged donors differed, with more naive CD4+ cells and higher diversity in the long-lived.

Trimming removed 4 bases from V and 0 bases from J, with 9 bases in between. The CDR3 extends over 14 amino acids. Germline V gene lookup returns CDR1 SGHTA and CDR2 FQGNSA. This receptor was obtained from a woman in her 70s in good health. The source material was blood. The chain is built from TRBV7-2 and TRBJ1-1; D ambiguous. The CDR3 sequence is CASSSGLLNTEAFF. CDR3 coding DNA: TGTGCCAGCAGCTCCGGCTTGTTGAACACTGAAGCTTTCTTT.